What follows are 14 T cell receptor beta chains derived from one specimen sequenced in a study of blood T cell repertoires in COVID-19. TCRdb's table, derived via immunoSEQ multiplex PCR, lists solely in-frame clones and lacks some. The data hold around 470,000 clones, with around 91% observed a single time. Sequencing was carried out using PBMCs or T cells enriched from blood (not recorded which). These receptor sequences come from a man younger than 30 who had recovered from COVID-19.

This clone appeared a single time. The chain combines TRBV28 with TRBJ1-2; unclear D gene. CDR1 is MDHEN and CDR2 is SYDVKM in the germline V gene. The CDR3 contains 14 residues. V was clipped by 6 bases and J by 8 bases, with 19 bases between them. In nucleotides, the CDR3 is TGTGCCAGCAGGCGGACGGAGGGCCATGGCGGCTACACCTTC. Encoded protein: CASRRTEGHGGYTF.

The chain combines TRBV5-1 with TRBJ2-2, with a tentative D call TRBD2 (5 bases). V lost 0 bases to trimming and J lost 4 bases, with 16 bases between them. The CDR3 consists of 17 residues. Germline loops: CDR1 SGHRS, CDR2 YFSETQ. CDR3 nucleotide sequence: TGCGCCAGCAGCTTGGAAGCGGCCAGTAAGGGCACCGGGGAGCTGTTTTTT. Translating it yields CASSLEAASKGTGELFF.

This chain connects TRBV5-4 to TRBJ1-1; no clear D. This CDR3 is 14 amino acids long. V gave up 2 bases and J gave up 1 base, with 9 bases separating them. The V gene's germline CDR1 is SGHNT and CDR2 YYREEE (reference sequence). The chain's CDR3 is CASSLPTENTEAFF. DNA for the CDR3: TGTGCCAGCAGCTTACCTACAGAGAACACTGAAGCTTTCTTT.

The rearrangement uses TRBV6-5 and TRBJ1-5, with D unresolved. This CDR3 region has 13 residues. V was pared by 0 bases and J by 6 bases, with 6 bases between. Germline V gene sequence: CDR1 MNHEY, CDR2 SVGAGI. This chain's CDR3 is CASSYSRAQPQHF. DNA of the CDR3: TGTGCCAGCAGTTACTCGAGGGCTCAGCCCCAGCATTTT.

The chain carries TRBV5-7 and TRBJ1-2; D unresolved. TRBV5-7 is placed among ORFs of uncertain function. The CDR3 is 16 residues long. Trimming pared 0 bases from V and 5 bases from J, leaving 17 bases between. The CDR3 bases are TGTGCCAGCAGCTTGGGCTTGGGAGACTTCTCATATGGCTACACCTTC. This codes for CASSLGLGDFSYGYTF.

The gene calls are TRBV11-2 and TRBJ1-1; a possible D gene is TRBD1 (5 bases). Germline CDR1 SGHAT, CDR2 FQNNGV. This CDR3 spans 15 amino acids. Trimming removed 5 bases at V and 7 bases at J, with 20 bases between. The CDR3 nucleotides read TGTGCCAGCAGCCCTACGAACCGACAGAGTCATGAAGCTTTCTTT. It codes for CASSPTNRQSHEAFF.

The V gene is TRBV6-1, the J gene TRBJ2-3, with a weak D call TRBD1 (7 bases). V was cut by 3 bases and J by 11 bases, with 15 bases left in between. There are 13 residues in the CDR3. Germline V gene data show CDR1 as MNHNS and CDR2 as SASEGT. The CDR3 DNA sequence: TGTGCCAGCAGTGAGACGGAGGGGGCCCGGCAGTATTTT. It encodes CASSETEGARQYF.

The CDR3 nucleotides are TGTGCCAGCAGCCTGGACAGAACTGGTGTCACCATATATTTT. Translation: CASSLDRTGVTIYF. The genes are TRBV7-9 and TRBJ1-3; D is possibly TRBD1 (6 bases). Trimming stripped 5 bases from V and 9 bases from J, with 17 bases between. Germline assignment: CDR1 SEHNR and CDR2 FQNEAQ (reference sequence). The CDR3 covers 14 residues.

In nucleotides, the CDR3 is TGCGCCAGCAGCTTGGCCCAGGGCCCCTACAATGAGCAGTTCTTC. Protein sequence: CASSLAQGPYNEQFF. The chain uses TRBV5-1 and TRBJ2-1; weak D call: TRBD1 (5 bases). CDR3 length equals 15 residues. Trimming pared 0 bases from V and 2 bases from J, leaving 9 bases between. Germline V CDR1 and CDR2: SGHRS, YFSETQ.

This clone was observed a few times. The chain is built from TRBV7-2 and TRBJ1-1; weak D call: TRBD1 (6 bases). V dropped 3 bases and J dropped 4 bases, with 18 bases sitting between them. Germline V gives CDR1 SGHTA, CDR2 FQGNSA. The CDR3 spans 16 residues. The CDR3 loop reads CASSFMNRARGTEAFF. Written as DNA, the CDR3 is TGTGCCAGCAGCTTTATGAACAGGGCGAGGGGCACTGAAGCTTTCTTT.

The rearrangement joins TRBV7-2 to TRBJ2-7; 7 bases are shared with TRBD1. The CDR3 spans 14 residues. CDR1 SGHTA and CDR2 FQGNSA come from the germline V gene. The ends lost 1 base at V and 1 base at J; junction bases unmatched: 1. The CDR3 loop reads CASSLGGQSYEQYF. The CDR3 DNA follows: TGTGCCAGCAGCTTAGGGGGACAGTCCTACGAGCAGTACTTC.

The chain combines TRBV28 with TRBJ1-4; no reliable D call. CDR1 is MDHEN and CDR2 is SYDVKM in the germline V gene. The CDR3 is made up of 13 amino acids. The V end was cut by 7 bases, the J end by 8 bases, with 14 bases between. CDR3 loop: CASTIAGFEKLFF. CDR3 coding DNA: TGTGCCAGCACTATTGCGGGCTTCGAAAAACTGTTTTTT. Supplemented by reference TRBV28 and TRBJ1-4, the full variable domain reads DVKVTQSSRYLVKRTGEKVFLECVQDMDHENMFWYRQDPGLGLRLIYFSYDVKMKEKGDIPEGYSVSREKKERFSLILESASTNQTSMYLCASTIAGFEKLFFGSGTQLSVL.

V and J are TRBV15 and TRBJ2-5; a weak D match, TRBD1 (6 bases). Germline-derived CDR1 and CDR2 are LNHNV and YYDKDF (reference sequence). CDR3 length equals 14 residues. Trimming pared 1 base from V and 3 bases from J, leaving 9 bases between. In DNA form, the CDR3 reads TGTGCCACCAGCAGAGGGACAGCAGAAGAGACCCAGTACTTC. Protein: CATSRGTAEETQYF.

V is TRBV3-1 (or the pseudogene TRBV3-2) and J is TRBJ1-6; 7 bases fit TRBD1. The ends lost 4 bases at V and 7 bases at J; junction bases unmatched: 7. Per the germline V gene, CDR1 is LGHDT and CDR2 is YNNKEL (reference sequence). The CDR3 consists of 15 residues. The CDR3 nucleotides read TGTGCCAGCAGCCCGACCGGGACAGAAAATTCACCCCTCCACTTT. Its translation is CASSPTGTENSPLHF.